The rows below give T cell receptor beta chains drawn from one sample of a study of technical replicates of blood from a few donors. The repertoire was sequenced with immunoSEQ multiplex PCR; TCRdb's copy has only in-frame clones and lacks some. The sample has over 85,000 clones, 94% seen once. Sequencing was carried out using T cells isolated from PBMCs. These TCRs come from a human donor in good health. Each CDR3 is given with its conserved first and last residue. D genes are given only for firm matches. Clone size, where shown, is once, few, many, or a class for clones that have expanded.

v_gene	j_gene	d_gene	abundance	CDR3nt	CDR3aa
TRBV5-6	TRBJ1-2	NA	NA	TGTGCCAGCAGCTTGGGACAGAATCTTTATGGCTACACCTTC	CASSLGQNLYGYTF
TRBV11-3	TRBJ1-5	NA	NA	TGTGCCAGCAGCTTAGTGGCAGGGTATCAGCCCCAGCATTTT	CASSLVAGYQPQHF
TRBV28	TRBJ1-4	NA	NA	TGTGCCAGCAGGTCCGTCGCTAATGAAAAACTGTTTTTT	CASRSVANEKLFF
TRBV13	TRBJ1-3	NA	NA	TGTGCCAGCAGCTTTGGACAGACTATACTCGACTCTGGAAACACCATATATTTT	CASSFGQTILDSGNTIYF
TRBV27	TRBJ2-6	NA	NA	TGTGCCAGCAGCCCTCCCCGGGAACCTGGGGCCAACGTCCTGACTTTC	CASSPPREPGANVLTF
TRBV5-8	TRBJ2-7	NA	NA	TGTGCCAGCAGCCCGTGGGGCAGGCACTCCTACGAGCAGTACTTC	CASSPWGRHSYEQYF
TRBV4-1	TRBJ1-1	TRBD1	NA	TGCGCCAGCCGGCGGGACAGGGAGACTGAAGCTTTCTTT	CASRRDRETEAFF
TRBV28	TRBJ1-3	NA	once	TGTGCCAGCAGTTTGACAGGCTCTGGAAACACCATATATTTT	CASSLTGSGNTIYF
TRBV30	TRBJ2-5	NA	NA	TGTGCCTGGAGAACAGTTCCGTCCGAAGAGACCCAGTACTTC	CAWRTVPSEETQYF
TRBV13	TRBJ1-1	TRBD1	NA	TGTGCCAGTAACAGGGGTCGGGGCACTGAAGCTTTCTTT	CASNRGRGTEAFF
TRBV29-1	TRBJ1-2	NA	NA	TGCAGCGTTGAAGACCAGGGTCGGAATGGCTACACCTTC	CSVEDQGRNGYTF
TRBV19	TRBJ2-3	NA	NA	TGTGCCAGTAGTATAAGACAGGGAGGCGCAGATACGCAGTATTTT	CASSIRQGGADTQYF
TRBV11-3	TRBJ1-6	NA	NA	TGTGCCAGCAACCGAGAGGGGGAAGGTTCACCCCTCCACTTT	CASNREGEGSPLHF
TRBV28	TRBJ2-7	TRBD2	NA	TGTGCCAGCGGGCTAGCGGGAGGTTGGGGAGAGCAGTACTTC	CASGLAGGWGEQYF
TRBV27	TRBJ1-5	TRBD1	NA	TGTGCCAGCAGTTGGACAGGGGTAACTCAGCCCCAGCATTTT	CASSWTGVTQPQHF
TRBV14	TRBJ2-5	TRBD1	NA	TGTGCCAGCAGCCGCCCCAGGGGGTACCAAGAGACCCAGTACTTC	CASSRPRGYQETQYF
TRBV27	TRBJ2-7	TRBD1	NA	TGTGCCAGCAGCCCAGGACAGGGAATTGTTGGGGCTACCTACGAGCAGTACTTC	CASSPGQGIVGATYEQYF
TRBV4-1	TRBJ1-5	TRBD1	NA	TGCGCCAGCAGCCATGGACAGGGGGCGCGGAGCAATCAGCCCCAGCATTTT	CASSHGQGARSNQPQHF
TRBV7-2	TRBJ1-3	NA	NA	TGTGCCAGCAGCTTAGACGGGGGGTCTGGAAACACCATATATTTT	CASSLDGGSGNTIYF
TRBV7-3	TRBJ1-1	NA	NA	TGTGCCAGCAGCAGACAGGTTAACACTGAAGCTTTCTTT	CASSRQVNTEAFF